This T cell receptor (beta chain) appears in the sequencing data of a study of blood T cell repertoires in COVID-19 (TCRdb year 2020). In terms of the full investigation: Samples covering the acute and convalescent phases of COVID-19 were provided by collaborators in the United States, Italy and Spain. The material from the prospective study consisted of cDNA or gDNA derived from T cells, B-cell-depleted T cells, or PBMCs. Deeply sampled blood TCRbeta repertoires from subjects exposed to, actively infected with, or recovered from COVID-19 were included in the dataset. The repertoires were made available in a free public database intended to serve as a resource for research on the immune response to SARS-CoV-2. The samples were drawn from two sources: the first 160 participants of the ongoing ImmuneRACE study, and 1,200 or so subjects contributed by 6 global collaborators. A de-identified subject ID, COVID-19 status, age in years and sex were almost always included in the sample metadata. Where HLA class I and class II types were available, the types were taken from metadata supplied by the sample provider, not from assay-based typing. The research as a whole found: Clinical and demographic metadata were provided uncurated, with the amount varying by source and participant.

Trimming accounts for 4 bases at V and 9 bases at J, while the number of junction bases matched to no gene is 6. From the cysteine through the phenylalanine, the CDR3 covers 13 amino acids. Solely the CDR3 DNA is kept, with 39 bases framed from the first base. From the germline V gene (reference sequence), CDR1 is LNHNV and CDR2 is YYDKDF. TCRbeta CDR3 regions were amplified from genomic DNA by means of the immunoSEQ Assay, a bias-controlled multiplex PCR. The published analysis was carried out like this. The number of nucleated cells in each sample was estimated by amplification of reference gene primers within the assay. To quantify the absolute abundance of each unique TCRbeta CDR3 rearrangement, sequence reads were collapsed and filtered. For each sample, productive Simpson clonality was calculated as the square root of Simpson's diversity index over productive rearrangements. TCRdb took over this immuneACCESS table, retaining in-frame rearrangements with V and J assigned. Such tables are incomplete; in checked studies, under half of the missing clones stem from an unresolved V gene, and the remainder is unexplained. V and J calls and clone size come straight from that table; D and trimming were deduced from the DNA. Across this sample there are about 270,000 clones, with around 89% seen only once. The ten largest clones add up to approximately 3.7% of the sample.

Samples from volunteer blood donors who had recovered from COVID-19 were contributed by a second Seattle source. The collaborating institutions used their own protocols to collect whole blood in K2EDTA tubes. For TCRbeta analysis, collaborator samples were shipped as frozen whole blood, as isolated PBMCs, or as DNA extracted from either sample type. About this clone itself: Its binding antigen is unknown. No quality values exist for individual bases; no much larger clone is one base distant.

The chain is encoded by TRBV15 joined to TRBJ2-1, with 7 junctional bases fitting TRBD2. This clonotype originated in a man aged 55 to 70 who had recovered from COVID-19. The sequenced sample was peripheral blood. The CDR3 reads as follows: CATSTSGVFEQFF. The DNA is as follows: TGTGCCACCAGCACAAGCGGGGTGTTTGAGCAGTTCTTC.